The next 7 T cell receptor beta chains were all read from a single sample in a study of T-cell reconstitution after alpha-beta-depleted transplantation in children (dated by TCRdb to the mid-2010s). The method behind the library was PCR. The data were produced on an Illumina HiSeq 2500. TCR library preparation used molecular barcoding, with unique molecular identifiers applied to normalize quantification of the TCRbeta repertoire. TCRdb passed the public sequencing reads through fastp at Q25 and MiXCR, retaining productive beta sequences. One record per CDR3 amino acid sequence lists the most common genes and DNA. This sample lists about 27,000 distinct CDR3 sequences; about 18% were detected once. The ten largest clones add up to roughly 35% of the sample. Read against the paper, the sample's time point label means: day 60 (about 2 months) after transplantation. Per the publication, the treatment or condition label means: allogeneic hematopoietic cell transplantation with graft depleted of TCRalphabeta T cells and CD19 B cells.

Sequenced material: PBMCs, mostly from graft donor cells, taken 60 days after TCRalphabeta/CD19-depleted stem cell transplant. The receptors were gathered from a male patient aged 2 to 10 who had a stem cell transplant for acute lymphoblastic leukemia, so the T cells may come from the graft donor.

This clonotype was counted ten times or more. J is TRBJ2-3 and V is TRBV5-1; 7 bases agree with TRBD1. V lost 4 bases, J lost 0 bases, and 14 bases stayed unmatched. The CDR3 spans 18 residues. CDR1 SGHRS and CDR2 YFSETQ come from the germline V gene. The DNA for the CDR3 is TGCGCCAGCAGCCCAAATGGGACAGCTATCTCGAGCACAGATACGCAGTATTTT. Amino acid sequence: CASSPNGTAISSTDTQYF.

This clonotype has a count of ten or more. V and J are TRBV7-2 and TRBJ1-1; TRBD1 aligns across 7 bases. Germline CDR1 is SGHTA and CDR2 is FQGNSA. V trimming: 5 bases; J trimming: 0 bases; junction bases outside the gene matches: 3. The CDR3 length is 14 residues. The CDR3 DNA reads TGTGCCAGCAGCAGAGACAGGGTGAACACTGAAGCTTTCTTT. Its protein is CASSRDRVNTEAFF.

DNA for the CDR3: TGTGCCAGCAGCGGACGGGGGGGCACCGGGGAGCTGTTTTTT. Translation gives CASSGRGGTGELFF. The gene calls are TRBV7-2 and TRBJ2-2; 8 nucleotides agree with TRBD2. CDR1 is SGHTA and CDR2 is FQGNSA in the germline V gene. The trim removed 5 bases at V and 4 bases at J, leaving 3 bases unmatched. There are 14 residues in the CDR3.

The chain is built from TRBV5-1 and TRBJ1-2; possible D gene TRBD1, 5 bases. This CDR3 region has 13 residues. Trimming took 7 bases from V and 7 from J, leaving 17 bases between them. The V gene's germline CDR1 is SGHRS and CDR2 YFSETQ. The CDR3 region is CASAWTGGAGYTF. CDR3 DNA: TGCGCCAGCGCCTGGACCGGGGGAGCTGGCTACACCTTC.

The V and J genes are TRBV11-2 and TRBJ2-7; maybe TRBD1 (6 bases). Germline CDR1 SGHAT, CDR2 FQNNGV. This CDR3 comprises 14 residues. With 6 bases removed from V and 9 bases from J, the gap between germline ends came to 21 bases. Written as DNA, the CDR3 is TGTGCCAGCAGTCTAGACAGGTGGGGAATAGGGCAGTACTTC. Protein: CASSLDRWGIGQYF.

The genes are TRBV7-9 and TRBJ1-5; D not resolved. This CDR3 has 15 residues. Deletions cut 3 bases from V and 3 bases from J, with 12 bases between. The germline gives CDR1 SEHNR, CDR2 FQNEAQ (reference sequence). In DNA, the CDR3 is TGTGCCAGCAGCTTTGGGAGCGTTGCCAATCAGCCCCAGCATTTT. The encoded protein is CASSFGSVANQPQHF.

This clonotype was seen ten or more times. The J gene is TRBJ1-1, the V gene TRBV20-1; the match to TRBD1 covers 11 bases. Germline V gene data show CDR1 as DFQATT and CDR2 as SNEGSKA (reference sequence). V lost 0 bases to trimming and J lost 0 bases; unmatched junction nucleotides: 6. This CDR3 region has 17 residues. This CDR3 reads CSARDLGTGGMNTEAFF. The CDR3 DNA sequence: TGCAGTGCTAGAGACCTCGGGACAGGGGGAATGAACACTGAAGCTTTCTTT.